Listed here is a single T cell receptor beta chain. The target antigen is unknown. These data belong to a study of T cell responses to AZD1222 COVID-19 vaccine. The protocol was immunoSEQ multiplex PCR, while the TCRdb copy is restricted to in-frame clones and leaves out a portion. The data hold 140,000 to 150,000 clones, with roughly 91% observed a single time. V was pared by 3 bases and J by 2 bases, with 16 bases between. The CDR3 is made up of 16 amino acids. Germline lookup yields CDR1 SEHNR and CDR2 FQNEAQ (reference sequence). Study-level results: Seropositive status at baseline applied to only a handful of AZD1222 recipients. Spike-specific TCR breadth and depth both grew after two AZD1222 doses. Females outnumbered males among donors, who were mostly white British; clonal diversity was possibly underestimated.

The V and J genes are TRBV7-9 and TRBJ1-1, with D unresolved. The receptor was isolated from an adult in good health. The sequencing used peripheral blood, collected on day 0 of AZD1222 vaccination. In DNA, the CDR3 is TGTGCCAGCAGCTTTAGCGGCCGCGGGTTTAACACTGAAGCTTTCTTT. Amino acids: CASSFSGRGFNTEAFF.